This T cell receptor (beta chain) was captured in a study of T cell changes during pregnancy in multiple sclerosis. This clone was detected only a few times. The germline V gene has CDR1 LNHNV and CDR2 YYDKDF (reference sequence). This CDR3 is 16 amino acids long. V lost 3 bases and J lost 0, with 13 bases in between. Measured with immunoSEQ multiplex PCR; TCRdb has only the in-frame clones, and not every one. The sample includes some 110,000 clones, about 90% of them seen just once. The J gene is TRBJ2-3, the V gene TRBV15; TRBD1 is a possible D gene (6 bases). Here the sequenced sample was peripheral blood, taken after pregnancy. The sequence was obtained from a female donor with multiple sclerosis, enrolled in a pregnancy study. The CDR3 bases are TGTGCCACCAGCAGGCCCCGGGACATCAGCACAGATACGCAGTATTTT. It specifies CATSRPRDISTDTQYF.